This TCR beta chain was observed in a study of shared clonotypes between healthy human individuals. In the study overall: Per-donor plates numbered three CD4 naive, three CD4 memory, two CD8 naive and one CD8 memory.

Only in-frame clones appear in the TCRdb table, and some are missing; sequencing was by immunoSEQ multiplex PCR. The sample holds some 2,000,000 clones, approximately 94% seen once. Germline V gene data show CDR1 as MNHEY and CDR2 as SMNVEV (reference sequence). V lost 5 bases to trimming and J lost 4 bases; unmatched junction nucleotides: 9. This CDR3 is 15 amino acids long. Naive CD8 cells lacked CD45RO, underwent positive selection for CCR7 and left out terminally differentiated effector memory CD45RA+ cells. The clonotype was recovered from a man younger than 35 in good health. The chain links TRBV27 to TRBJ1-1; 8 bases are shared with TRBD1. What was sequenced was naive CD8+ T cells sorted from blood. The CDR3 sequence is CASSPQGEGITEAFF. The DNA for the CDR3 is TGTGCCAGCAGTCCACAGGGGGAGGGGATCACTGAAGCTTTCTTT.